Listed below are T cell receptor beta chains from one sample, sequenced in a study of blood T cell repertoires in COVID-19. Using immunoSEQ multiplex PCR, the repertoire was profiled, and TCRdb retains in-frame clones only, with some absent. This sample carries 150,000 or so clones, 87% of them seen once, and the ten largest clones take 3.5% to 4.5%. Sample: PBMCs or T cells enriched from blood (not recorded which). These receptors all come from a woman aged 40 to 50 who had been exposed to COVID-19. Both conserved end residues are part of each CDR3. Each record gives: J gene, clone size, V gene, D gene, CDR3 DNA, CDR3 protein. The D gene is left open where the match is weak. Size tells how often a clone was seen (once, few, many) or the class of an expanded clone, and some rows leave it out.

j_gene: TRBJ2-7; abundance: NA; v_gene: TRBV27; d_gene: NA; CDR3nt: TGTGCCAGCGGGAGTTGGGGGGGCAACTACGAGCAGTACTTC; CDR3aa: CASGSWGGNYEQYF
j_gene: TRBJ1-2; abundance: NA; v_gene: TRBV4-3; d_gene: TRBD1; CDR3nt: TGCGCCAGCAGCCAAGAAGTAGGACAGGCAGTCGCTGGCTACACCTTC; CDR3aa: CASSQEVGQAVAGYTF
j_gene: TRBJ2-1; abundance: NA; v_gene: TRBV5-1; d_gene: TRBD2; CDR3nt: TGCGCCAGCAGCTTGGAGGCGCGGGGGAGCTCCTACAATGAGCAGTTCTTC; CDR3aa: CASSLEARGSSYNEQFF
j_gene: TRBJ1-3; abundance: NA; v_gene: TRBV9; d_gene: TRBD1; CDR3nt: TGTGCCAGCGAGGGGGGACAGCGATCTGGAAACACCATATATTTT; CDR3aa: CASEGGQRSGNTIYF
j_gene: TRBJ2-7; abundance: NA; v_gene: TRBV7-2; d_gene: TRBD2; CDR3nt: TGTGCCAGCAGCGCCCAAGCTAGCGGGGCCTACGAGCAGTACTTC; CDR3aa: CASSAQASGAYEQYF
j_gene: TRBJ1-3; abundance: NA; v_gene: TRBV2; d_gene: NA; CDR3nt: TGTGCCAGCAGGCACAGGGAGGGAAACACCATATATTTT; CDR3aa: CASRHREGNTIYF
j_gene: TRBJ1-2; abundance: once; v_gene: TRBV6-2/TRBV6-3; d_gene: NA; CDR3nt: TGTGCCAGCAGTTACGACAGGCGCTATGGCTACACCTTC; CDR3aa: CASSYDRRYGYTF
j_gene: TRBJ2-7; abundance: once; v_gene: TRBV4-1; d_gene: NA; CDR3nt: TGCGCCAGCAGCCAAGATAGTGCACCATACTACGAGCAGTACTTC; CDR3aa: CASSQDSAPYYEQYF
j_gene: TRBJ2-7; abundance: once; v_gene: TRBV2; d_gene: TRBD1; CDR3nt: TGTGCCAGCACGCCGCGGACAGGGTCGAGCGAGCAGTACTTC; CDR3aa: CASTPRTGSSEQYF
j_gene: TRBJ1-1; abundance: NA; v_gene: TRBV7-9; d_gene: TRBD1; CDR3nt: TGTGCCAGCAGCTTAAATCGGGACAGTACGTATTTCTTT; CDR3aa: CASSLNRDSTYFF
j_gene: TRBJ1-3; abundance: NA; v_gene: TRBV18; d_gene: TRBD1; CDR3nt: TGTGCCAGCTCACCAAATACCGGGACAGGCACTGGAAACACCATATATTTT; CDR3aa: CASSPNTGTGTGNTIYF
j_gene: TRBJ2-6; abundance: NA; v_gene: TRBV6-6; d_gene: TRBD1; CDR3nt: TGTGCCAGCGCCGGACAGGGGATCTCTGGGGCCAACGTCCTGACTTTC; CDR3aa: CASAGQGISGANVLTF
j_gene: TRBJ2-3; abundance: NA; v_gene: TRBV6-4; d_gene: TRBD2; CDR3nt: TGTGCCAGCAGTCCAACTAGCGGGGCTAGCACAGATACGCAGTATTTT; CDR3aa: CASSPTSGASTDTQYF
j_gene: TRBJ1-2; abundance: NA; v_gene: TRBV5-6; d_gene: TRBD1; CDR3nt: TGTGCCAGCAGCTTACCCCTGACAGGGCGTGATGGCTACACCTTC; CDR3aa: CASSLPLTGRDGYTF
j_gene: TRBJ1-2; abundance: NA; v_gene: TRBV5-6; d_gene: NA; CDR3nt: TGTGCCAGCAGCTTGTTCAGGGCGGCTGGCTACACCTTC; CDR3aa: CASSLFRAAGYTF
j_gene: TRBJ2-5; abundance: NA; v_gene: TRBV27; d_gene: TRBD2; CDR3nt: TGTGCCAGCACTCAAATAGCGGGACTTTCCCTTGAGACCCAGTACTTC; CDR3aa: CASTQIAGLSLETQYF
j_gene: TRBJ2-2; abundance: NA; v_gene: TRBV5-1; d_gene: TRBD1; CDR3nt: TGCGCCAGCAGCTCCGGGACAGGATCCGGGGAGCTGTTTTTT; CDR3aa: CASSSGTGSGELFF
j_gene: TRBJ2-7; abundance: NA; v_gene: TRBV7-9; d_gene: NA; CDR3nt: TGTGCCACAGAGGGGGGGACGTACGAGCAGTACTTC; CDR3aa: CATEGGTYEQYF
j_gene: TRBJ1-2; abundance: NA; v_gene: TRBV12-3/TRBV12-4; d_gene: NA; CDR3nt: TGTGCCAGCAGTCTGCAGGGGAACTATGGCTACACCTTC; CDR3aa: CASSLQGNYGYTF
j_gene: TRBJ1-6; abundance: once; v_gene: TRBV5-1; d_gene: NA; CDR3nt: TGCGCCAGCAGCATCTCCGCGGTGGATTCACCCCTCCACTTT; CDR3aa: CASSISAVDSPLHF
j_gene: TRBJ1-4; abundance: NA; v_gene: TRBV5-4; d_gene: NA; CDR3nt: TGTGCCAGCAGCTTGGGTACAGGGTCCCCACTGTTTTTT; CDR3aa: CASSLGTGSPLFF
j_gene: TRBJ2-7; abundance: NA; v_gene: TRBV29-1; d_gene: NA; CDR3nt: TGCAGCGCCGAGGGGGGGACGGCCTACGAGCAGTACTTC; CDR3aa: CSAEGGTAYEQYF
j_gene: TRBJ2-1; abundance: NA; v_gene: TRBV9; d_gene: TRBD2; CDR3nt: TGTGCCAGCAGCGTAGGGGAAGCGGGAATCGGGCCCTACAATGAGCAGTTCTTC; CDR3aa: CASSVGEAGIGPYNEQFF
j_gene: TRBJ2-5; abundance: NA; v_gene: TRBV29-1; d_gene: TRBD1; CDR3nt: TGCAGCACCAGCCGGGACAGGCTCCAAGAGACCCAGTACTTC; CDR3aa: CSTSRDRLQETQYF
j_gene: TRBJ1-5; abundance: NA; v_gene: TRBV29-1; d_gene: TRBD1; CDR3nt: TGCAGCGCAGGGGGTACAAGCAATCAGCCCCAGCATTTT; CDR3aa: CSAGGTSNQPQHF
j_gene: TRBJ1-1; abundance: NA; v_gene: TRBV2; d_gene: TRBD1; CDR3nt: TGTGCCAGCAGTGAGGCAGGGGGCTTAGTAGCTTTCTTT; CDR3aa: CASSEAGGLVAFF
j_gene: TRBJ1-2; abundance: NA; v_gene: TRBV7-2; d_gene: TRBD1; CDR3nt: TGTGCCAGCAGCTCCCGGGACAGGGGAAAATATGGCTACACCTTC; CDR3aa: CASSSRDRGKYGYTF
j_gene: TRBJ2-1; abundance: NA; v_gene: TRBV5-1; d_gene: TRBD1; CDR3nt: TGCGCCAGCAGCTTGGAGGGACAGGGGAATGAGCAGTTCTTC; CDR3aa: CASSLEGQGNEQFF
j_gene: TRBJ2-7; abundance: few; v_gene: TRBV29-1; d_gene: NA; CDR3nt: TGCAGCGTTTCAGGGGTGGGCTACGAGCAGTACTTC; CDR3aa: CSVSGVGYEQYF
j_gene: TRBJ1-5; abundance: NA; v_gene: TRBV10-2; d_gene: TRBD1; CDR3nt: TGCGCCAGCAGACAGGGGGGCAATCAGCCCCAGCATTTT; CDR3aa: CASRQGGNQPQHF
j_gene: TRBJ2-1; abundance: NA; v_gene: TRBV5-4; d_gene: TRBD2; CDR3nt: TGTGCCAGCAGCTTGGAAGGCGGGAGGGCCCTCTACAATGAGCAGTTCTTC; CDR3aa: CASSLEGGRALYNEQFF
j_gene: TRBJ2-2; abundance: NA; v_gene: TRBV7-2; d_gene: NA; CDR3nt: TGTGCCAGCAGCTTGCGATCGCCTCTAGGTGGGGAGCTGTTTTTT; CDR3aa: CASSLRSPLGGELFF
j_gene: TRBJ2-7; abundance: NA; v_gene: TRBV11-2; d_gene: TRBD2; CDR3nt: TGTGCCAGCAGCTCAGCGGGAGCCGTCTACGAGCAGTACTTC; CDR3aa: CASSSAGAVYEQYF
j_gene: TRBJ2-7; abundance: NA; v_gene: TRBV27; d_gene: NA; CDR3nt: TGTGCCAGCAGTTTCTCTGGACTGAGCTACGAGCAGTACTTC; CDR3aa: CASSFSGLSYEQYF